Below, one TCR beta chain is given with its context. No antigen is known for it. The data stem from a study of cytomegalovirus exposure and HLA in healthy donors. At the level of the study: A subsequent analysis reported that the roughly 120 validation repertoires were produced on the same platform that had also been used for the roughly 670 first-cohort repertoires.

Whole-study results and caveats: The listing of 150 to 200 TCR beta chains classed them as cytomegalovirus-associated.

The protocol was immunoSEQ multiplex PCR, while the TCRdb copy is restricted to in-frame clones and leaves out a portion. The table has about 150,000 clones, about 88% seen once. Germline CDR1 SGHDT, CDR2 YYEEEE. Trimming removed 1 base from V and 8 bases from J; junction bases left unmatched: 8. This CDR3 is 16 amino acids long. The sequence derives from a woman aged 18-35 years in good health and CMV-seropositive. This rearrangement joins TRBV5-6 to TRBJ2-1; 11 nucleotides line up with TRBD2. Sequenced: PBMCs. DNA for the CDR3: TGTGCCAGCAGCTTGTTCTCGACTAGCGGGGTCTATGAGCAGTTCTTC. Translated: CASSLFSTSGVYEQFF.